This T cell receptor (beta chain) was sequenced for a study of OX40 agonist ivuxolimab in advanced cancers. Using immunoSEQ multiplex PCR, the repertoire was profiled, and TCRdb retains in-frame clones only, with some absent. The sample records 35,000 to 45,000 clones, about 87% being singletons. This clone appeared a few times. V lost 0 bases, J lost 5 bases, and 10 bases lay in between. Germline lookup yields CDR1 MNHEY and CDR2 SVGAGI. The CDR3 totals 14 residues. The rearrangement uses TRBV6-5 and TRBJ2-5; D not resolved. The TCR originated in an adult with an advanced solid tumor such as melanoma, head and neck, liver or kidney cancer. The sequencing here drew on CD4+ or CD8+ T cells sorted from blood, taken in a trial of the OX40 agonist ivuxolimab. CDR3 in DNA: TGTGCCAGCAGTTACTCGATGATAACGGAGACCCAGTACTTC. Protein sequence: CASSYSMITETQYF.